Below, 15 T cell receptor beta chains from the same sample are listed, as sequenced in a study of PD-L1 blockade in urothelial cancer. Time point defined: pretreatment peripheral blood. Method: immunoSEQ multiplex PCR; TCRdb's copy keeps in-frame clones and lacks some. Of about 81,000 clones in the sample, around 92% were seen once. Source: PBMCs, taken around atezolizumab (anti-PD-L1) treatment. The receptors originated from an elderly woman with urothelial cancer.

V is TRBV27 and J is TRBJ1-1; D unclear. The germline V and J ends were trimmed by 3 bases and 10 bases, with 12 bases remaining between them. The CDR3 sequence is 12 residues long. The V gene's germline CDR1 is MNHEY and CDR2 SMNVEV (reference sequence). The CDR3 reads CASSFVGEGAFF. CDR3 in DNA: TGTGCCAGCAGTTTTGTAGGTGAGGGAGCTTTCTTT.

Here the CDR3 reads CAWSAHPMTGGLNTIYF. The CDR3, as DNA: TGTGCCTGGAGCGCGCACCCGATGACAGGGGGTTTAAACACCATATATTTT. This chain joins TRBV30 and TRBJ1-3; 9 bases match TRBD1. V trimming: 3 bases; J trimming: 6 bases; junction bases outside the gene matches: 15. Germline CDR1 GTSNPN, CDR2 SVGIG (reference sequence). CDR3 length: 17 residues.

This clone was seen a single time. This chain connects TRBV4-1 to TRBJ2-1; TRBD2 agrees at 7 bases. Trimming cost V 1 base and J 7 bases; bases outside gene matches: 4. This CDR3 has 14 amino acids. Germline CDR1 and CDR2: MGHRA and YSYEKL. The CDR3 loop reads CASSQGTSINEQFF. The CDR3 DNA is TGCGCCAGCAGCCAAGGGACTAGTATAAATGAGCAGTTCTTC.

The genes are TRBV19 and TRBJ2-5; D call uncertain. There are 13 residues in the CDR3. CDR1 is LNHDA and CDR2 is SQIVND in the germline V gene (reference sequence). V lost 5 bases to trimming and J lost 2 bases, with 9 bases between them. As DNA, the CDR3 is TGTGCCAGTAGTTTGGGCCCTCAAGAGACCCAGTACTTC. It codes for CASSLGPQETQYF.

The gene calls are TRBV19 and TRBJ2-7; 9 nucleotides agree with TRBD1. The CDR3 is made up of 11 amino acids. The germline V gene encodes CDR1 LNHDA and CDR2 SQIVND (reference sequence). Germline trimming cut 8 bases from V and 8 bases from J; bases unmatched to any gene: 4. CDR3 loop: CASDNRGQQYF. CDR3 coding DNA: TGTGCCAGTGATAACAGGGGGCAGCAGTACTTC.

The chain couples TRBV15 to TRBJ2-3; maybe TRBD1 (5 bases). Germline V gene sequence: CDR1 LNHNV, CDR2 YYDKDF (reference sequence). CDR3 length: 15 amino acids. V shed 1 base and J shed 2 bases, with 10 bases lying between them. As DNA, the CDR3 is TGTGCCACCAGCAGAGGAACAGGTTACACAGATACGCAGTATTTT. Translated: CATSRGTGYTDTQYF.

The chain uses TRBV5-1 and TRBJ2-7; 8 bases line up with TRBD1. The germline gives CDR1 SGHRS, CDR2 YFSETQ. This CDR3 comprises 15 residues. V dropped 3 bases and J dropped 2; count of bases not matched to a gene: 7. The DNA of the CDR3 is TGCGCCAGCAGCTGGGACCGACAGGGGCCCTACGAGCAGTACTTC. It yields the protein CASSWDRQGPYEQYF.

This clone appeared a single time. The V gene is TRBV19, the J gene TRBJ2-2, with TRBD1 matching over 10 bases. V dropped 5 bases and J dropped 7; count of bases not matched to a gene: 7. CDR1 is LNHDA, CDR2 SQIVND, per germline (reference sequence). CDR3 length: 15 residues. The CDR3 nucleotides are TGTGCCAGTAGTCGGACAGGGGGTATCGGCGGGGAGCTGTTTTTT. It specifies CASSRTGGIGGELFF.

The chain combines TRBV20-1 with TRBJ2-5, with TRBD1 matching 7 bases. Germline V gene sequence: CDR1 DFQATT, CDR2 SNEGSKA (reference sequence). The CDR3 loop spans 11 amino acids. Here the CDR3 DNA reads TGCGGGGGACAGCTCCAAGAGACCCAGTACTTC. Translation gives CGGQLQETQYF.

The chain recombines TRBV19 with TRBJ2-1, with a tentative D call TRBD2 (7 bases). CDR3 size: 14 residues. Germline loops: CDR1 LNHDA, CDR2 SQIVND (reference sequence). Between the trimmed V and J ends, which lost 5 bases and 8 bases, there was a span of 16 bases. The CDR3 DNA follows: TGTGCCAGTAGTTGGGGGGGGCTTGCCGATGAGCAGTTCTTC. Translated: CASSWGGLADEQFF.

The CDR3 DNA sequence: TGTGCCAGTAGTGCATGGGACAGGGGGGATCATACGCAGTATTTT. Protein product: CASSAWDRGDHTQYF. The J gene is TRBJ2-3, the V gene TRBV19, with TRBD1 matching over 11 bases. V lost 5 bases, J lost 7 bases, and 8 bases stayed unmatched. Per germline, CDR1 LNHDA and CDR2 SQIVND (reference sequence). The CDR3 totals 15 residues.

The CDR3 nucleotides are TGCGCCAGCAGCCACGCCCTAGGCCGACAAGAGACCCAGTACTTC. It translates to CASSHALGRQETQYF. This chain uses TRBV10-1 with TRBJ2-5; D is unresolved. Germline V gene sequence: CDR1 WNHNN, CDR2 SYGVQD (reference sequence). Trimming removed 6 bases at V and 2 bases at J, with 16 bases between. The CDR3 sequence is 15 residues long.

CDR3 protein: CASRLTGTGFQPQHF. DNA of the CDR3: TGTGCCAGCAGGCTGACAGGGACAGGGTTTCAGCCCCAGCATTTT. The chain joins TRBV27 to TRBJ1-5; 9 positions match TRBD1. CDR3 length: 15 amino acids. The V segment lost 6 bases and the J segment 6 bases; nucleotides outside the gene matches: 9. CDR1 and CDR2 (germline): MNHEY, SMNVEV (reference sequence).

The rearrangement uses TRBV9 and TRBJ1-2; D ambiguous. Trimming took 4 bases from V and 4 from J, leaving 8 bases between them. The CDR3 runs to 12 residues. The germline V gene has CDR1 SGDLS and CDR2 YYNGEE. The CDR3 DNA reads TGTGCCAGCAGCTCGAGGGTCTATGGCTACACCTTC. As protein: CASSSRVYGYTF.

The genes are TRBV5-1 and TRBJ1-1, with TRBD1 as a possible D gene (5 bases). Per germline, CDR1 SGHRS and CDR2 YFSETQ. CDR3 size: 15 residues. V was clipped by 0 bases and J by 0 bases, with 9 bases between them. CDR3: CASSLAGPMNTEAFF. DNA of the CDR3: TGCGCCAGCAGCTTGGCAGGGCCTATGAACACTGAAGCTTTCTTT.